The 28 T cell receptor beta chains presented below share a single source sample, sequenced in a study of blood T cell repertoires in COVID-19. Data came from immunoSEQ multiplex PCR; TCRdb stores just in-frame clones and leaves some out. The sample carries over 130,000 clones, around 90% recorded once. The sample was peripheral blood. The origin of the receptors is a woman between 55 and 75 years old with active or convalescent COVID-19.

CDR3 amino acids: CAISETGMAGNTIYF. The CDR3 DNA reads as TGTGCCATCAGTGAAACAGGGATGGCGGGAAACACCATATATTTT. The chain joins TRBV10-3 to TRBJ1-3; D perhaps matches TRBD1 (6 bases). The CDR3 is made up of 15 amino acids. The V end lost 3 bases, the J end lost 4 bases, and 13 bases lay between the germline ends. Germline V gene sequence: CDR1 ENHRY, CDR2 SYGVKD.

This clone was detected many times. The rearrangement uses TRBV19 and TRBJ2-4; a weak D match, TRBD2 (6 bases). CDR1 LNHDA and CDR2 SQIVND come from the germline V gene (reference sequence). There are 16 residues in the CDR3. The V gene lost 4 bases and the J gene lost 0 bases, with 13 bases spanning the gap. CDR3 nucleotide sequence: TGTGCCAGTAGTACCGGACGGGAGAAAGCCAAAAACATTCAGTACTTC. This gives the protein CASSTGREKAKNIQYF.

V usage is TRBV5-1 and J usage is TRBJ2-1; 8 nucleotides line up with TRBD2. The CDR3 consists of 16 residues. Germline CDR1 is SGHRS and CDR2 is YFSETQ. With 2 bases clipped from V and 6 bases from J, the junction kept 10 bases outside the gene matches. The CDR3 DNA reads TGCGCCAGCAGCTTATCCGGGACTAGGGCAAGCAATGAGCAGTTCTTC. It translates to CASSLSGTRASNEQFF. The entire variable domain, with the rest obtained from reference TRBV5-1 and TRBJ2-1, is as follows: KAGVTQTPRYLIKTRGQQVTLSCSPISGHRSVSWYQQTPGQGLQFLFEYFSETQRNKGNFPGRFSGRQFSNSRSEMNVSTLELGDSALYLCASSLSGTRASNEQFFGPGTRLTVL.

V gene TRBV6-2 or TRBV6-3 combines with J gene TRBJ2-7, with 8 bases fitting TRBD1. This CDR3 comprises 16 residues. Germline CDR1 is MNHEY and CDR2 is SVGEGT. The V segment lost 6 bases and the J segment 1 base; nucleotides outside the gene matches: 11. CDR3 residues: CASSPRNDRGSYEQYF. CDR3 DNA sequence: TGTGCCAGCAGCCCCCGGAACGACAGGGGATCCTACGAGCAGTACTTC.

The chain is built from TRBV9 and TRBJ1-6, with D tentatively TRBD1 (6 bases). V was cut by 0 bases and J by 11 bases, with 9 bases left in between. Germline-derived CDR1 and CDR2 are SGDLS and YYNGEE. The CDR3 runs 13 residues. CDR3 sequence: CASSVENRAPLHF. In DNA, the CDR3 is TGTGCCAGCAGCGTAGAAAACAGGGCACCCCTCCACTTT.

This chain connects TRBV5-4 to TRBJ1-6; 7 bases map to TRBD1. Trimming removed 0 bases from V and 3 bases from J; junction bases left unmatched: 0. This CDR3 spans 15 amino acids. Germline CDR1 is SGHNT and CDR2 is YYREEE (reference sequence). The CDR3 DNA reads TGTGCCAGCAGCTTGGGGACAGGCTATAATTCACCCCTCCACTTT. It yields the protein CASSLGTGYNSPLHF.

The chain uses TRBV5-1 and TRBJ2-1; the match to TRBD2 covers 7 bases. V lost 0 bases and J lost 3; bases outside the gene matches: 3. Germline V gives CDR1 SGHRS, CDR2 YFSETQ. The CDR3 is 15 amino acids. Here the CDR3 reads CASSLVASGYNEQFF. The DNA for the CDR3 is TGCGCCAGCAGCTTGGTCGCTAGCGGCTACAATGAGCAGTTCTTC.

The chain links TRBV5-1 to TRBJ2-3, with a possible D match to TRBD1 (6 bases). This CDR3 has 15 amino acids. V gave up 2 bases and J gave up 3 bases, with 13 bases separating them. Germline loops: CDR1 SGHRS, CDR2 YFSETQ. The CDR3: CASSFQGIRTDTQYF. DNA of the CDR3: TGCGCCAGCAGCTTCCAGGGGATACGTACAGATACGCAGTATTTT.

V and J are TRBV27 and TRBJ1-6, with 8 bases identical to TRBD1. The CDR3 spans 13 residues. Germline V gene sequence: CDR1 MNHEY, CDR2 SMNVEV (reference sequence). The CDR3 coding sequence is TGTGCGGGCGCCAGGGGGCTTGCGGCACCCCTCCACTTT. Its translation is CAGARGLAAPLHF.

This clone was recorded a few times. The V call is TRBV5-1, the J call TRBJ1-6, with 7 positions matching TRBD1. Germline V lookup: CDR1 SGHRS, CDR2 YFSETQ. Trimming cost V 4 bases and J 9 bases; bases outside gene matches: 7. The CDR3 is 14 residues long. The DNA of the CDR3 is TGCGCCAGCAGCGGACAGGAGGAATTTTCACCCCTCCACTTT. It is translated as CASSGQEEFSPLHF.

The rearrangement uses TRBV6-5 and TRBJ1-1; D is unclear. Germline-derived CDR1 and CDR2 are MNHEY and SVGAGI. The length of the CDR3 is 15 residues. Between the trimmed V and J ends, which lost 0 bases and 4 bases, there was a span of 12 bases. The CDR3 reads CASSYSSGKGTEAFF. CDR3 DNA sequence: TGTGCCAGCAGTTACTCCTCCGGGAAGGGCACTGAAGCTTTCTTT.

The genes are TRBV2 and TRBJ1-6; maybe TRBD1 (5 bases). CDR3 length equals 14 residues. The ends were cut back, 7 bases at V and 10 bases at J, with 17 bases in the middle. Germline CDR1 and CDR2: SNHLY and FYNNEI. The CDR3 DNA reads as TGTGCCAGCACCCTGAATAGGGGTTCGTCACCCCTCCACTTT. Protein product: CASTLNRGSSPLHF.

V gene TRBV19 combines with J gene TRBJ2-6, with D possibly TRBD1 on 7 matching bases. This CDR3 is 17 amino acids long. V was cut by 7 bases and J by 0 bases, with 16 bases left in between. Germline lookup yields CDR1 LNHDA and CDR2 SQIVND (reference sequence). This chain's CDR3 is CASNKEGALSGANVLTF. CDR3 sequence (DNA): TGTGCCAGTAATAAGGAGGGGGCCCTCTCTGGGGCCAACGTCCTGACTTTC. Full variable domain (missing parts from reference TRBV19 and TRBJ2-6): DGGITQSPKYLFRKEGQNVTLSCEQNLNHDAMYWYRQDPGQGLRLIYYSQIVNDFQKGDIAEGYSVSREKKESFPLTVTSAQKNPTAFYLCASNKEGALSGANVLTFGAGSRLTVL.

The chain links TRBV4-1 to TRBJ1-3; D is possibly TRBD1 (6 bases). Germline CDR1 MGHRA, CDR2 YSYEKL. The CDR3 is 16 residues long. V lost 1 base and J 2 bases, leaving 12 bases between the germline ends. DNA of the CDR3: TGCGCCAGCAGCCAAGCAGGGACACTCACTGGAAACACCATATATTTT. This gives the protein CASSQAGTLTGNTIYF.

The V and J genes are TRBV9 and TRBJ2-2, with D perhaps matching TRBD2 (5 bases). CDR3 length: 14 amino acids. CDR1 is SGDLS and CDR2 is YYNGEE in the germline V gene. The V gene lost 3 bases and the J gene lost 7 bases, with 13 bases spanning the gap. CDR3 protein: CASSARGSGGELFF. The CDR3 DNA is TGTGCCAGCAGCGCACGAGGGTCGGGCGGGGAGCTGTTTTTT.

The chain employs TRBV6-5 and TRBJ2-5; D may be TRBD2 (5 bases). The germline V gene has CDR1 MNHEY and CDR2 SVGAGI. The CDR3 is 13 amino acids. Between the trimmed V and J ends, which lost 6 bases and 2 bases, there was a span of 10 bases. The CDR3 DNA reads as TGTGCCAGCAGAAGGTCGGGACAAGAGACCCAGTACTTC. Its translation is CASRRSGQETQYF.

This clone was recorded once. Here the CDR3 DNA reads TGTGCCAGCAGCGTAGGAGCGGACTATGGCTACACCTTC. This codes for CASSVGADYGYTF. The V gene is TRBV9, the J gene TRBJ1-2; D gene unclear. CDR3 size: 13 residues. V dropped 0 bases and J dropped 3 bases, with 6 bases sitting between them. The germline V gene encodes CDR1 SGDLS and CDR2 YYNGEE. The variable domain in full, with the rest retrieved from reference TRBV9 and TRBJ1-2, is DSGVTQTPKHLITATGQRVTLRCSPRSGDLSVYWYQQSLDQGLQFLIQYYNGEERAKGNILERFSAQQFPDLHSELNLSSLELGDSALYFCASSVGADYGYTFGSGTRLTVV.

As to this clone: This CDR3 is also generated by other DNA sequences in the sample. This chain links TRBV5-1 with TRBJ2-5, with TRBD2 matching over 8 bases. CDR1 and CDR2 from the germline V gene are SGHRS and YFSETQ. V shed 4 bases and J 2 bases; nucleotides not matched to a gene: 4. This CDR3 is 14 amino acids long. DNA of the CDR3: TGCGCCAGCAGCCCGGGGACTAGTCAAGAGACCCAGTACTTC. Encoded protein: CASSPGTSQETQYF.

DNA for the CDR3: TGCGCCAGCAGCACGGGACAGGGGCAAGAGACCCAGTACTTC. It codes for CASSTGQGQETQYF. The chain has TRBV5-1 and TRBJ2-5; 10 bases fit TRBD1. V was pared by 4 bases and J by 2 bases, with 2 bases of the junction left unmatched. There are 14 residues in the CDR3. Germline loops: CDR1 SGHRS, CDR2 YFSETQ.

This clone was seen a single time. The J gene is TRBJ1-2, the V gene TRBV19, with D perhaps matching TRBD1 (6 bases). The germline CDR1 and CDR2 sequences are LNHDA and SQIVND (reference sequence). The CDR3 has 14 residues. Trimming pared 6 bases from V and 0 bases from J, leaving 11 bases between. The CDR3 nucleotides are TGTGCCAGTAGGACGACAGGCTCTAACTATGGCTACACCTTC. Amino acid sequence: CASRTTGSNYGYTF.

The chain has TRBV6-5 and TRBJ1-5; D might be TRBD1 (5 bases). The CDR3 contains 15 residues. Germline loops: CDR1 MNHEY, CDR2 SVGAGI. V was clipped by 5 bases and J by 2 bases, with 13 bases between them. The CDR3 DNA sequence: TGTGCCAGCAGTCCTTCGACAGTGGGCAATCAGCCCCAGCATTTT. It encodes CASSPSTVGNQPQHF.

Here the CDR3 DNA reads TGTGCCTGGAGCCCCCTTCGGGGGGTTGGTGGAGGTAATCAGCCCCAGCATTTT. It translates to CAWSPLRGVGGGNQPQHF. This chain connects TRBV30 to TRBJ1-5; weak D call: TRBD1 (5 bases). The germline V and J ends were trimmed by 3 bases and 4 bases, with 25 bases remaining between them. CDR1 is GTSNPN and CDR2 is SVGIG in the germline V gene (reference sequence). CDR3 length: 18 residues.

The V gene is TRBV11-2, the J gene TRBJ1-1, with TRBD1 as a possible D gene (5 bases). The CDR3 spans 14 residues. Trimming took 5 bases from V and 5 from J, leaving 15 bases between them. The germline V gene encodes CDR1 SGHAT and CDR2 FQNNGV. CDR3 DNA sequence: TGTGCCAGCAGCCTTGGGGCTGTCGGAACTGAAGCTTTCTTT. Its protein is CASSLGAVGTEAFF. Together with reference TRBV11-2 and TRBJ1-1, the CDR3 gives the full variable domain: EAGVAQSPRYKIIEKRQSVAFWCNPISGHATLYWYQQILGQGPKLLIQFQNNGVVDDSQLPKDRFSAERLKGVDSTLKIQPAKLEDSAVYLCASSLGAVGTEAFFGQGTRLTVV.

CDR3 sequence (DNA): TGCAGCGTAATTCTACAGGGGAGGACAGGAGGGCTCTATGGCTACACCTTC. Encoded protein: CSVILQGRTGGLYGYTF. The chain carries TRBV29-1 and TRBJ1-2; TRBD1 agrees at 7 bases. The CDR3 consists of 17 residues. V was clipped by 6 bases and J by 4 bases; unmatched bases: 20. Germline values: CDR1 SQVTM, CDR2 ANQGSEA.

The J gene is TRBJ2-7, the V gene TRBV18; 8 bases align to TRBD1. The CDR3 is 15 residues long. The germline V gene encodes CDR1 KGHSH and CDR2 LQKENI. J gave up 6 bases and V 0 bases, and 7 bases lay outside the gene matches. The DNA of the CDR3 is TGTGCCAGCTCACCACCAGCCGGACAGGGAGGCGAGCAGTACTTC. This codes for CASSPPAGQGGEQYF.

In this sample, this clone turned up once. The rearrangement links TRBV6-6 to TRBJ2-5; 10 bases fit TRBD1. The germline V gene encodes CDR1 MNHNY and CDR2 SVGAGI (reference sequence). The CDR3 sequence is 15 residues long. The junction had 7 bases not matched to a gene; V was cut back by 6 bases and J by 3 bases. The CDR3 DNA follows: TGTGCCAGCAGACCGGGACAGGGGAGAAAAGAGACCCAGTACTTC. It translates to CASRPGQGRKETQYF.

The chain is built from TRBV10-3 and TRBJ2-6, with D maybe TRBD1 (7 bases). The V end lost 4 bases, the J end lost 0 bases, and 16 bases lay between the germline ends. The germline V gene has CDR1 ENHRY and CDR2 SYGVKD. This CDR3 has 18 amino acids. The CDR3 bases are TGTGCCATCAGTGGACAGGGACTGTTGAGCTCTGGGGCCAACGTCCTGACTTTC. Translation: CAISGQGLLSSGANVLTF.

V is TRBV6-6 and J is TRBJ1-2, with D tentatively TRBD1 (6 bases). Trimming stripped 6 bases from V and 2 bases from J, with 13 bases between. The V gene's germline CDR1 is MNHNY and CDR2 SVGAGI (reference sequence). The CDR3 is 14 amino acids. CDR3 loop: CASSNRASNYGYTF. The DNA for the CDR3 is TGTGCCAGCAGCAACAGGGCTTCGAACTATGGCTACACCTTC.